The clone carrying this TCR beta chain was seen more than once but under ten times. What it binds is unknown. TCR beta libraries were made by quantitative 5'-RACE with molecular barcodes. Each CDR3 protein is one row after TCRdb ran MiXCR on the 5' RACE reads. The data hold 350,000 to 550,000 distinct CDR3 sequences, with about 25% observed a single time. The data originate from a study of CD8 T cells in ankylosing spondylitis. Study-level findings and limits: Researchers report that disease-linked clones proved CD8+ and relatively rare in peripheral blood. There was a TCR beta motif, made of several highly homologous variants, that appeared characteristic of ankylosing spondylitis blood.

CDR1 and CDR2 (germline): MGHRA, YSYEKL. The CDR3 totals 15 residues. V shed 4 bases and J 8 bases; nucleotides not matched to a gene: 9. This receptor was obtained from a male donor with ankylosing spondylitis. The rearrangement joins TRBV4-1 to TRBJ2-4, with 9 bases aligning to TRBD2. Sequencing was carried out using blood, either unsorted or a sorted T cell fraction (not recorded which). The DNA of the CDR3 is TGCGCCAGCAGCCTTGAGGCGGGAGGGCCATACATTCAGTACTTC. Translation: CASSLEAGGPYIQYF.